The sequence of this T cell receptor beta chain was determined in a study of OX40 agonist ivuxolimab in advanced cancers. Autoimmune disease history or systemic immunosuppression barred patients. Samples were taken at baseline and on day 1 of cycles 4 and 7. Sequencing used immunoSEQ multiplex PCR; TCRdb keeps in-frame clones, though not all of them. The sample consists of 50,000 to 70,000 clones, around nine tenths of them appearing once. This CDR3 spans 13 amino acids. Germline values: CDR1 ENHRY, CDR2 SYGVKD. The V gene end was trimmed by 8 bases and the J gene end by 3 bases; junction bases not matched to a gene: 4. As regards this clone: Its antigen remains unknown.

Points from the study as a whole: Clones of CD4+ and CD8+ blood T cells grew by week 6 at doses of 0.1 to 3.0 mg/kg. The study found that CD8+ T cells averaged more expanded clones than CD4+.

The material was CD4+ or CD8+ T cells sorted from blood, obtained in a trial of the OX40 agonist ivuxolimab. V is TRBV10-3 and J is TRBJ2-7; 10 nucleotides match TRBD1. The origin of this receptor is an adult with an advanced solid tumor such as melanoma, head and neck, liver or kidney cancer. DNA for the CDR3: TGTGCCATCTCCGGGACAGGGGACTACGAGCAGTACTTC. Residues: CAISGTGDYEQYF.